The 3 T cell receptor beta chains below were found in one sample sequenced in a study of OX40 agonist ivuxolimab in advanced cancers. TCRdb's table, derived via immunoSEQ multiplex PCR, lists solely in-frame clones and lacks some. The profile shows 77,000 or so clones, less than 95% of them singletons. The material sequenced was CD4+ or CD8+ T cells sorted from blood, taken in a trial of the OX40 agonist ivuxolimab. The receptors here all came from an adult with an advanced solid tumor such as melanoma, head and neck, liver or kidney cancer.

V gene TRBV11-1 combines with J gene TRBJ2-3; D is unresolved. The CDR3 runs 13 residues. The V gene's germline CDR1 is SGHAT and CDR2 FQDESV (reference sequence). Trimming left V 2 bases short and J 2 bases short, with 5 bases between. The CDR3 loop reads CASSLYYTDTQYF. The CDR3 DNA reads TGTGCCAGCAGCTTATACTACACAGATACGCAGTATTTT.

This chain joins TRBV6-5 and TRBJ2-7; 8 bases agree with TRBD2. Germline CDR1 and CDR2: MNHEY and SVGAGI. There are 13 residues in the CDR3. V lost 9 bases and J lost 2; bases outside the gene matches: 6. CDR3 bases: TGTGCCAGTCGGGAGGGGTTTGCCTACGAGCAGTACTTC. It is translated as CASREGFAYEQYF.

J is TRBJ2-3 and V is TRBV5-1, with TRBD1 as a possible D gene (8 bases). Trimming took 2 bases from V and 4 from J, leaving 17 bases between them. This CDR3 is built from 16 residues. The germline V gene encodes CDR1 SGHRS and CDR2 YFSETQ. This CDR3 is CASSLQGQGGADTQYF. The CDR3 DNA reads TGCGCCAGCAGCTTACAAGGACAGGGAGGGGCAGATACGCAGTATTTT.